This T cell receptor beta chain was observed in a study of beta chain features in type 1 diabetes. Whole-study context: In all, approximately 100,000,000 sorted cells from all samples were analyzed. Study outcomes and limitations: People with Type 1 diabetes carried modestly yet significantly shorter TCRB CDR3s in all four CD4+ subsets. Type 1 diabetes patients had VDJ junctions that carried fewer insertions and more deletions. Here, the possible influence of HLA type (on TCRB rearrangement) remained unresolved. Researchers cautioned that cDNA sequencing could over-represent cells with high TCR expression.

The CDR3 is 16 residues long. The V gene lost 0 bases and the J gene lost 1 base, with 11 bases spanning the gap. The germline V gene has CDR1 MNHEY and CDR2 SMNVEV (reference sequence). The study reverse transcribed the entire isolated RNA, so it sequenced expressed TCRB transcripts. TCRdb's table, derived via immunoSEQ multiplex PCR, lists solely in-frame clones and lacks some. The sample records tens of thousands of clones, around 45% being singletons. This clone was seen more than once but under ten times. The target antigen is unknown. This clonotype originated in a man aged 25 to 45 with type 1 diabetes. The sample consisted of Tregs from blood. This chain connects TRBV27 to TRBJ2-3; TRBD2 might be the D (5 bases). In DNA, the CDR3 is TGTGCCAGCAGTTTATCGTGGACCGGGGGCACAGATACGCAGTATTTT. The encoded protein is CASSLSWTGGTDTQYF.